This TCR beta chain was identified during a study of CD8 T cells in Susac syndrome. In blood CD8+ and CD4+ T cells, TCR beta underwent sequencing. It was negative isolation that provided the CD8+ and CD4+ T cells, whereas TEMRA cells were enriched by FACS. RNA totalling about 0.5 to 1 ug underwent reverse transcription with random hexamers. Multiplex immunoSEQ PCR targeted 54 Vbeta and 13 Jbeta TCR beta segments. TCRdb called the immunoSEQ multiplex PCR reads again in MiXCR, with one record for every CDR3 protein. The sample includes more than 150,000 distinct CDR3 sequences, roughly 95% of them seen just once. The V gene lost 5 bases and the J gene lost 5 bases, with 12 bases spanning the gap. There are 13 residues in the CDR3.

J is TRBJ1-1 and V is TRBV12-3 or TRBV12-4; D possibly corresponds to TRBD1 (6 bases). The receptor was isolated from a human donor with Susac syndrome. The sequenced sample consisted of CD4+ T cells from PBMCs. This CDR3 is CASSRHQGTEAFF. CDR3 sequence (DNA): TGTGCCAGCAGTCGCCACCAGGGGACTGAAGCTTTCTTT.